This T cell receptor beta chain was captured in a study of blood T cell repertoires in COVID-19. At the level of the study: Samples of COVID-19 (acute and convalescent) were obtained from the United States, Italy and Spain.

Original handling: Estimation of nucleated cell counts was performed using reference gene primer amplification. Repertoires were generated with immunoSEQ multiplex PCR, while TCRdb's copy carries only in-frame clones and drops some. The DNA gave D and trimming, while V, J and clone size come from that table. The sample lists 150,000 to 200,000 clones, approximately 86% occurring once. Germline lookup yields CDR1 SGHRS and CDR2 YFSETQ. V was pared by 4 bases and J by 5 bases, with 15 bases between. The CDR3 is 15 residues long. The sequencing input was peripheral blood. The TCR sequence derives from a man between 70 and 80 years old with acute or convalescent COVID-19. The rearrangement joins TRBV5-1 to TRBJ1-4; D possibly corresponds to TRBD1 (5 bases). The CDR3 loop reads CASSPLSGGNEKLFF. CDR3 DNA sequence: TGCGCCAGCAGCCCTCTGTCGGGGGGGAATGAAAAACTGTTTTTT.